The rows below give T cell receptor beta chains drawn from one sample of a study of OX40 agonist ivuxolimab in advanced cancers. The protocol was immunoSEQ multiplex PCR, while the TCRdb copy is restricted to in-frame clones and leaves out a portion. The sample contains roughly 53,000 clones, around 85% of which appear only once. The sample here was CD4+ or CD8+ T cells sorted from blood, taken in a trial of the OX40 agonist ivuxolimab. The receptors were sampled from an adult with an advanced solid tumor such as melanoma, head and neck, liver or kidney cancer. Both conserved end residues are part of each CDR3. D genes are given only for firm matches. Not every row has a clone size; where given, it reads once, few, many or a size class.

j_gene: TRBJ2-5
d_gene: -
abundance: -
v_gene: TRBV7-2
CDR3aa: CASSSGRIKETQYF
CDR3nt: TGTGCCAGCAGCTCCGGACGTATCAAAGAGACCCAGTACTTC

j_gene: TRBJ2-5
d_gene: TRBD2
abundance: -
v_gene: TRBV5-1
CDR3aa: CASSLGLAGETQYF
CDR3nt: TGCGCCAGCAGCCTCGGACTAGCTGGGGAGACCCAGTACTTC

j_gene: TRBJ2-3
d_gene: -
abundance: few
v_gene: TRBV6-1
CDR3aa: CASRLVAGTTDTQYF
CDR3nt: TGTGCCAGCAGACTAGTCGCGGGGACTACAGATACGCAGTATTTT

j_gene: TRBJ1-2
d_gene: TRBD1
abundance: -
v_gene: TRBV27
CDR3aa: CASSSSRGVGYGYTF
CDR3nt: TGTGCCAGCAGCTCTAGCAGGGGGGTAGGCTATGGCTACACCTTC

j_gene: TRBJ1-4
d_gene: TRBD1
abundance: once
v_gene: TRBV27
CDR3aa: CASSFQGAGEKLFF
CDR3nt: TGTGCCAGCAGTTTCCAGGGGGCTGGGGAAAAACTGTTTTTT

j_gene: TRBJ2-7
d_gene: -
abundance: once
v_gene: TRBV5-1
CDR3aa: CASSKDTYEQYF
CDR3nt: TGCGCCAGCAGCAAAGATACCTACGAGCAGTACTTC

j_gene: TRBJ2-5
d_gene: -
abundance: -
v_gene: TRBV7-3
CDR3aa: CASSLMVEETQYF
CDR3nt: TGTGCCAGCAGCTTAATGGTGGAAGAGACCCAGTACTTC

j_gene: TRBJ1-1
d_gene: -
abundance: -
v_gene: TRBV4-1
CDR3aa: CASSRPNPVGTEAFF
CDR3nt: TGCGCCAGCAGCCGCCCAAACCCTGTCGGCACTGAAGCTTTCTTT

j_gene: TRBJ2-2
d_gene: -
abundance: -
v_gene: TRBV7-2
CDR3aa: CASSLYGELFF
CDR3nt: TGTGCCAGCAGCCTATACGGGGAGCTGTTTTTT

j_gene: TRBJ1-3
d_gene: -
abundance: -
v_gene: TRBV9
CDR3aa: CASSRGNTIYF
CDR3nt: TGTGCCAGCAGTCGTGGAAACACCATATATTTT

j_gene: TRBJ2-3
d_gene: -
abundance: -
v_gene: TRBV27
CDR3aa: CASRKGFWDTQYF
CDR3nt: TGTGCCAGCCGCAAGGGGTTTTGGGATACGCAGTATTTT

j_gene: TRBJ2-3
d_gene: TRBD2
abundance: -
v_gene: TRBV4-1
CDR3aa: CASSQVWGGDTDTQYF
CDR3nt: TGCGCCAGCAGCCAAGTTTGGGGGGGGGATACAGATACGCAGTATTTT

j_gene: TRBJ1-2
d_gene: TRBD1
abundance: -
v_gene: TRBV18
CDR3aa: CASYGQGDGHTF
CDR3nt: TGTGCCAGCTATGGACAGGGCGATGGCCACACCTTC

j_gene: TRBJ2-7
d_gene: TRBD1
abundance: -
v_gene: TRBV6-1
CDR3aa: CASSAAGTGVFEQYF
CDR3nt: TGTGCCAGCAGTGCCGCCGGGACAGGGGTTTTTGAGCAGTACTTC

j_gene: TRBJ2-7
d_gene: -
abundance: -
v_gene: TRBV6-1
CDR3aa: CASSMDGWSYEQYF
CDR3nt: TGTGCCAGCAGTATGGACGGATGGTCCTACGAGCAGTACTTC

j_gene: TRBJ1-4
d_gene: TRBD1
abundance: -
v_gene: TRBV5-6
CDR3aa: CASSLSNRGQGEKLFF
CDR3nt: TGTGCCAGCAGCTTGAGCAACAGGGGGCAGGGTGAAAAACTGTTTTTT

j_gene: TRBJ2-5
d_gene: TRBD2
abundance: -
v_gene: TRBV5-4
CDR3aa: CASSPPWTSDQTQYF
CDR3nt: TGTGCCAGCAGCCCCCCCTGGACTAGCGATCAGACCCAGTACTTC

j_gene: TRBJ2-3
d_gene: TRBD2
abundance: -
v_gene: TRBV2
CDR3aa: CASSDGREVPDTQYF
CDR3nt: TGTGCCAGCAGTGACGGGCGGGAGGTTCCAGATACGCAGTATTTT

j_gene: TRBJ2-7
d_gene: -
abundance: few
v_gene: TRBV19
CDR3aa: CASSTQGHEQYF
CDR3nt: TGTGCCAGTAGCACTCAGGGACACGAGCAGTACTTC

j_gene: TRBJ2-3
d_gene: -
abundance: -
v_gene: TRBV21-1
CDR3aa: CASSRPGLAGYTQYF
CDR3nt: TGTGCCAGCAGTCGACCGGGACTAGCGGGATATACGCAGTATTTT

j_gene: TRBJ1-2
d_gene: -
abundance: -
v_gene: TRBV30
CDR3aa: CAWWKTRDYGYTF
CDR3nt: TGTGCCTGGTGGAAGACCAGAGACTATGGCTACACCTTC

j_gene: TRBJ2-1
d_gene: -
abundance: -
v_gene: TRBV19
CDR3aa: CASSLGFHEQFF
CDR3nt: TGTGCCAGTTCGTTGGGGTTCCATGAGCAGTTCTTC

j_gene: TRBJ2-7
d_gene: -
abundance: few
v_gene: TRBV14
CDR3aa: CASSQGPGRSSYEQYF
CDR3nt: TGTGCCAGCAGCCAAGGCCCAGGAAGAAGCTCCTACGAGCAGTACTTC

j_gene: TRBJ2-7
d_gene: -
abundance: -
v_gene: TRBV7-2
CDR3aa: CASSLEYEQYF
CDR3nt: TGTGCCAGCAGCTTAGAGTACGAGCAGTACTTC

j_gene: TRBJ1-5
d_gene: -
abundance: -
v_gene: TRBV6-1
CDR3aa: CASSGGFDQPQHF
CDR3nt: TGTGCCAGCAGTGGGGGATTCGATCAGCCCCAGCATTTT

j_gene: TRBJ2-5
d_gene: -
abundance: -
v_gene: TRBV6-5
CDR3aa: CASSSSVGRETQYF
CDR3nt: TGTGCCAGCAGTTCTAGCGTTGGGAGGGAGACCCAGTACTTC

j_gene: TRBJ2-2
d_gene: TRBD2
abundance: once
v_gene: TRBV10-3
CDR3aa: CATGLAGARGVGELFF
CDR3nt: TGTGCCACCGGACTAGCGGGGGCCCGAGGGGTCGGGGAGCTGTTTTTT

j_gene: TRBJ2-3
d_gene: TRBD2
abundance: -
v_gene: TRBV27
CDR3aa: CASGLRPTSGTHTDTQYF
CDR3nt: TGTGCCAGCGGATTAAGACCGACTAGCGGGACCCACACAGATACGCAGTATTTT

j_gene: TRBJ2-7
d_gene: -
abundance: -
v_gene: TRBV2
CDR3aa: CASRTTYEQYF
CDR3nt: TGTGCCAGCAGAACTACCTACGAGCAGTACTTC

j_gene: TRBJ2-3
d_gene: -
abundance: once
v_gene: TRBV5-4
CDR3aa: CASSFWGTSGTQYF
CDR3nt: TGTGCCAGCAGCTTTTGGGGGACCTCGGGTACGCAGTATTTT